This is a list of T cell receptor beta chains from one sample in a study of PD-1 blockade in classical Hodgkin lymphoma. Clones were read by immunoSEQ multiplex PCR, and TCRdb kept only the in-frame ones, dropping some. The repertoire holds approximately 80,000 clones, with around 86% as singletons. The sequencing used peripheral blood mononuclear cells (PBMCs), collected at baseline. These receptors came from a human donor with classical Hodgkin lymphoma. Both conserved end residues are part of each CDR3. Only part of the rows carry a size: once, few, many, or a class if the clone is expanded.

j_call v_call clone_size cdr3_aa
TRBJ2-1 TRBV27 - CASSKLAGGFEQFF
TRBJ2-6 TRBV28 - CASSLITSGSLGANVLTF
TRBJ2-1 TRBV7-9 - CASSPRTSGIRNEQFF
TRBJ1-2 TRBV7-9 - CASSRWTDPNYGYTF
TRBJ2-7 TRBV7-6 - CASRGWGSYEQYF
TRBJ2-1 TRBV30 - CACPRTSGGGEQFF
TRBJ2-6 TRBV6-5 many CASSISVSGANVLTF
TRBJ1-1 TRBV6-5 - CASSLGQHRTEAFF
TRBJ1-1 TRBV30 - CAWKARPTNTEAFF
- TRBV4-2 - CASSYGTSGSSSYEQYF
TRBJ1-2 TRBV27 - CASRRDRELGYTF
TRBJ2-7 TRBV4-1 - CASSQDRRPGQGRDEQYF
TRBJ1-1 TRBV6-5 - CASTLGRNTEAFF
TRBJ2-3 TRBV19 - CASSIHGQGTPTDTQYF
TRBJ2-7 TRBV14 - CASSHRAVSSEQYF
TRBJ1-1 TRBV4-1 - CASSQVSPVGADYTEAFF
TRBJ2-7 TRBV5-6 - CASSLLTGGLYEQYF
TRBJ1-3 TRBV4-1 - CASSRYSTGPGNTIYF
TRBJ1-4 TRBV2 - CASSEWGGANEKLFF
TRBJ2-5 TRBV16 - CASSQSVASGTLPQETQYF
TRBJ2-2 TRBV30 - CAWSRLAGRVGELFF
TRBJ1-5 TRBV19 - CASSIFGRRQINQPQHF
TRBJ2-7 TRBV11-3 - CASSPRGTSTYEQYF
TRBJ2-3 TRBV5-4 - CASSLLGPDTQYF
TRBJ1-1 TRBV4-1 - CASSQDQGGTEAFF
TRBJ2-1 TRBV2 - CASVGGASYNEQFF
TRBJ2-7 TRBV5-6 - CASSFWLAGSYEQYF
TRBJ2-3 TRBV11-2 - CASSPTVSSTFADTQYF